The clone carrying this T cell receptor (beta chain) was picked up many times. Its antigen is unknown. Trimming took 5 bases from V and 7 from J; bases not matched to a gene: 7. The CDR3 runs to 14 residues. In germline, CDR1 is LNHNV, CDR2 YYDKDF (reference sequence). TCR beta CDR3 regions were amplified from RNA. An initial round of RT-PCR targeting the TCR CDR3 relied on the HTBI primer set. MiXCR, applied by TCRdb to the multiplex PCR reads, yields one record per CDR3 protein. The sample holds roughly 510,000 distinct CDR3 sequences, less than 25% seen once. The data stem from a study of T cells in Graves' hyperthyroidism and ophthalmopathy. Regarding the study as a whole: Onset of ophthalmopathy came a median roughly 6.9 months after the model predicted it.

Exclusion of patients followed from uncontrolled infection, other autoimmune disease, pregnancy or lactation. The study based diagnoses on clinical symptoms, serum thyroxine and TRAb, thyroid ultrasound and orbital computed tomography. Sample: blood. The receptor was derived from a man younger than 35 with Graves' hyperthyroidism. The chain couples TRBV15 to TRBJ1-3; TRBD1 matches at 8 bases. Here the CDR3 DNA reads TGTGCCACCAGCTCGGACAGGGCCGGCAACACCATATATTTT. Encoded protein: CATSSDRAGNTIYF.